The 19 T cell receptor beta chains reported below all come from one sample, sequenced in a study of T cell changes during pregnancy in multiple sclerosis. Generated by immunoSEQ multiplex PCR, the TCRdb table keeps only in-frame clones and is missing some. This table has some 29,000 clones, about 88% appearing once. The source was CD8+ T cells from peripheral blood mononuclear cells, collected in the third trimester of pregnancy. The receptors stem from a female donor with multiple sclerosis, enrolled in a pregnancy study.

The count of this clone is one. This rearrangement joins TRBV19 to TRBJ2-7, with D perhaps TRBD1 (5 bases). The CDR3 length is 13 residues. The V gene's germline CDR1 is LNHDA and CDR2 SQIVND (reference sequence). The V and J ends lost 2 bases and 3 bases respectively, with 8 bases between them. The CDR3 loop reads CASSIIDSYEQYF. For the CDR3, the DNA is TGTGCCAGTAGTATAATCGACAGCTACGAGCAGTACTTC.

The rearrangement uses TRBV15 and TRBJ2-3, with 7 bases aligning to TRBD2. CDR3 length: 16 residues. Germline CDR1 is LNHNV and CDR2 is YYDKDF (reference sequence). The V gene end was trimmed by 0 bases and the J gene end by 3 bases; junction bases not matched to a gene: 6. The CDR3 is CATSRDLSGGTDTQYF. Written as DNA, the CDR3 is TGTGCCACCAGCAGAGATTTATCGGGGGGAACAGATACGCAGTATTTT.

CDR3 nucleotide sequence: TGTGCCACCCGGTTGAGGGCGGGAGCCGGGGAGCTGTTTTTT. Its translation is CATRLRAGAGELFF. The gene calls are TRBV28 and TRBJ2-2; 7 bases agree with TRBD2. The trim removed 10 bases at V and 6 bases at J, leaving 11 bases unmatched. Germline V CDR1 and CDR2: MDHEN, SYDVKM. The length of the CDR3 is 14 residues.

This clone was observed a single time. The V and J genes are TRBV2 and TRBJ2-3; 7 bases are shared with TRBD2. Germline V gene lookup returns CDR1 SNHLY and CDR2 FYNNEI. V lost 3 bases and J lost 0; bases outside the gene matches: 3. The length of the CDR3 is 15 residues. CDR3 DNA: TGTGCCAGCAGTGAGGGGGGGATCAGCACAGATACGCAGTATTTT. Amino acid sequence: CASSEGGISTDTQYF.

The sample holds one count of this clone. The V call is TRBV2, the J call TRBJ2-7; 8 positions match TRBD2. The CDR3 spans 13 residues. V was clipped by 8 bases and J by 3 bases; unmatched bases: 6. The V gene's germline CDR1 is SNHLY and CDR2 FYNNEI. The CDR3 loop reads CASRAGEDYEQYF. Here the CDR3 DNA reads TGTGCCAGCCGAGCGGGAGAGGACTACGAGCAGTACTTC.

This clone is a singleton in its sample. The chain combines TRBV9 with TRBJ2-5; 13 nucleotides agree with TRBD2. With V trimmed by 4 bases and J by 5 bases, 8 bases remained unmatched. CDR1 and CDR2 from the germline V gene are SGDLS and YYNGEE. The CDR3 is 16 amino acids. CDR3 region: CASSLGLAGARETQYF. The CDR3 DNA reads as TGTGCCAGCAGCCTTGGACTAGCGGGGGCCAGGGAGACCCAGTACTTC. The full variable domain, its missing parts supplied by reference TRBV9 and TRBJ2-5, is DSGVTQTPKHLITATGQRVTLRCSPRSGDLSVYWYQQSLDQGLQFLIQYYNGEERAKGNILERFSAQQFPDLHSELNLSSLELGDSALYFCASSLGLAGARETQYFGPGTRLLVL.

The rearrangement uses TRBV27 and TRBJ2-2; 7 nucleotides line up with TRBD1. This CDR3 is built from 15 residues. CDR1 and CDR2 (germline): MNHEY, SMNVEV (reference sequence). After removal of 4 bases from V and 5 bases from J, the junction contained 7 bases not matched to a gene. The CDR3 is CASSSPQGLTGELFF. CDR3 DNA sequence: TGTGCCAGCAGTTCCCCACAGGGGTTAACCGGGGAGCTGTTTTTT.

This clone was seen once. The chain links TRBV13 to TRBJ2-1, with 9 positions matching TRBD1. V dropped 3 bases and J dropped 5; count of bases not matched to a gene: 5. In germline, CDR1 is PRHDT, CDR2 FYEKMQ (reference sequence). The CDR3 loop spans 15 amino acids. CDR3 sequence (DNA): TGTGCCAGCAGCTTCGGACAGGGGTTCAACAATGAGCAGTTCTTC. It is translated as CASSFGQGFNNEQFF.

This clone appeared many times. The gene calls are TRBV4-2 and TRBJ2-2; TRBD2 agrees at 7 bases. CDR3 length: 17 amino acids. Germline CDR1 and CDR2: LGHNA and YNFKEQ. V trimming: 4 bases; J trimming: 3 bases; junction bases outside the gene matches: 11. The DNA of the CDR3 is TGTGCCAGCAGCCCGGGTCGAAGCGGGGCTTACACCGGGGAGCTGTTTTTT. Its translation: CASSPGRSGAYTGELFF.

The rearrangement uses TRBV9 and TRBJ1-6; no clear D. The CDR3 sequence is 17 residues long. V was pared by 0 bases and J by 2 bases, with 12 bases between. Germline CDR1 and CDR2: SGDLS and YYNGEE. CDR3 nucleotide sequence: TGTGCCAGCAGCGTAGCTACGGGTGGTCCCTATAATTCACCCCTCCACTTT. Amino acid sequence: CASSVATGGPYNSPLHF. The variable domain in full, completed from reference TRBV9 and TRBJ1-6, reads DSGVTQTPKHLITATGQRVTLRCSPRSGDLSVYWYQQSLDQGLQFLIQYYNGEERAKGNILERFSAQQFPDLHSELNLSSLELGDSALYFCASSVATGGPYNSPLHFGNGTRLTVT.

The gene calls are TRBV9 and TRBJ2-1; 8 nucleotides align to TRBD2. This CDR3 spans 15 amino acids. The trim removed 4 bases at V and 8 bases at J, leaving 11 bases unmatched. The V gene's germline CDR1 is SGDLS and CDR2 YYNGEE. CDR3 bases: TGTGCCAGCAGCTCTCCCAGGACTAGCAGGGATGAGCAGTTCTTC. Protein: CASSSPRTSRDEQFF.

The chain couples TRBV4-1 to TRBJ1-4; no firm D call. V lost 1 base and J 2 bases, leaving 17 bases between the germline ends. Per germline, CDR1 MGHRA and CDR2 YSYEKL. This CDR3 is 18 amino acids long. CDR3 nucleotide sequence: TGCGCCAGCAGCCAAGGTAGCCTTCTAGCATCGACTAATGAAAAACTGTTTTTT. The encoded protein is CASSQGSLLASTNEKLFF.

This CDR3 is CASSLIREWGEKLFF. CDR3 bases: TGTGCCAGCAGCTTAATCCGGGAATGGGGAGAAAAACTGTTTTTT. The chain joins TRBV5-6 to TRBJ1-4; no clear D gene. CDR1 and CDR2 from the germline V gene are SGHDT and YYEEEE. Trimming stripped 2 bases from V and 8 bases from J, with 16 bases between. The CDR3 length is 15 residues.

This chain joins TRBV5-8 and TRBJ2-5; 12 bases fit TRBD2. The CDR3 is 15 amino acids. Germline values: CDR1 SGHTS, CDR2 YDEGEE. V lost 3 bases, J lost 2 bases, and 2 bases stayed unmatched. CDR3 loop: CASSSGLAGQETQYF. CDR3 DNA sequence: TGTGCCAGCAGCTCGGGACTAGCGGGTCAAGAGACCCAGTACTTC.

The chain joins TRBV6-5 to TRBJ2-3; TRBD2 matches 10 bases. The CDR3 contains 15 residues. Germline V CDR1 and CDR2: MNHEY, SVGAGI. V gave up 3 bases and J gave up 5 bases; unmatched junction bases: 5. The DNA for the CDR3 is TGTGCCAGCAGTTATCTAGCGGGAGAGGTAGATACGCAGTATTTT. Translation gives CASSYLAGEVDTQYF.

This clone was picked up a small number of times. The chain employs TRBV9 and TRBJ2-1; D is perhaps TRBD2 (5 bases). Germline CDR1 SGDLS, CDR2 YYNGEE. The CDR3 contains 15 residues. Trimming left V 2 bases short and J 4 bases short, with 13 bases between. The CDR3 here is CASSVLEDSYNEQFF. Written as DNA, the CDR3 is TGTGCCAGCAGCGTTCTAGAGGACTCATACAATGAGCAGTTCTTC.

In DNA form, the CDR3 reads TGTGCCAGCAGCCCCAGGGCGCGAGACACTGAAGCTTTCTTT. Its translation is CASSPRARDTEAFF. The chain joins TRBV9 to TRBJ1-1; D is possibly TRBD1 (5 bases). V gave up 4 bases and J gave up 3 bases, with 13 bases separating them. CDR1 is SGDLS and CDR2 is YYNGEE in the germline V gene. This CDR3 is built from 14 residues.

The CDR3 coding sequence is TGTGCCAGCAGCTCACACCCGGGGAGTGAAAAACTGTTTTTT. It specifies CASSSHPGSEKLFF. The gene calls are TRBV7-6 and TRBJ1-4; D unclear. Trimming took off 4 bases at V and 7 bases at J, with 13 bases between the two ends. The germline CDR1 and CDR2 sequences are SGHVS and FNYEAQ. The CDR3 is 14 amino acids.

This clone was observed a few times. This rearrangement joins TRBV9 to TRBJ1-1; possible D gene TRBD1, 5 bases. V dropped 0 bases and J dropped 1 base, with 7 bases sitting between them. The CDR3 covers 14 residues. Germline V gives CDR1 SGDLS, CDR2 YYNGEE. CDR3 nucleotide sequence: TGTGCCAGCAGCGTAGGCGGACAGAACACTGAAGCTTTCTTT. This sequence encodes CASSVGGQNTEAFF. The full variable domain, in which reference TRBV9 and TRBJ1-1 provide the parts outside the CDR3, is DSGVTQTPKHLITATGQRVTLRCSPRSGDLSVYWYQQSLDQGLQFLIQYYNGEERAKGNILERFSAQQFPDLHSELNLSSLELGDSALYFCASSVGGQNTEAFFGQGTRLTVV.